A single sample gave rise to the 30 T cell receptor beta chains below, sequenced in a study of neurological immune-mediated disorders. From the 5' RACE reads, TCRdb called clonotypes with MiXCR, one entry per CDR3 protein. Altogether tens of thousands of distinct CDR3 sequences are present, roughly 13% being singletons, with the ten largest covering 4.6%. Time point given: longitudinal time-point 1 (baseline). Sequenced input: PBMCs. The receptor source for this set is a female donor with HTLV-1-associated myelopathy (HAM/TSP).

This clonotype was recorded many times. The CDR3 sequence is CSAGLAGYNEQFF. For the CDR3, the DNA is TGCAGTGCTGGACTAGCGGGATACAATGAGCAGTTCTTC. The rearrangement joins TRBV20-1 to TRBJ2-1; 12 nucleotides match TRBD2. This CDR3 has 13 residues. Germline CDR1 DFQATT, CDR2 SNEGSKA (reference sequence). The ends lost 5 bases at V and 4 bases at J; junction bases unmatched: 0.

As concerns this clonotype: A much bigger clone sits one base away, suggesting this may be a read error. This chain connects TRBV12-3 or TRBV12-4 to TRBJ2-2; possibly TRBD2 for D (7 bases). The CDR3 covers 15 residues. This CDR3 is CDSSLLAGATGELFF. The DNA for the CDR3 is TGTGACAGCAGTTTACTGGCGGGGGCCACCGGGGAGCTGTTTTTT.

This clonotype occurred a few times. The chain joins TRBV7-9 to TRBJ2-2, with a possible D match to TRBD1 (6 bases). The germline CDR1 and CDR2 sequences are SEHNR and FQNEAQ (reference sequence). CDR3 size: 17 residues. V lost 5 bases to trimming and J lost 0 bases, with 16 bases between them. The DNA of the CDR3 is TGTGCCAGCAGCCCCCGATGGGGACAAGCGAACACCGGGGAGCTGTTTTTT. Translation gives CASSPRWGQANTGELFF.

This clonotype was detected many times. This chain joins TRBV20-1 and TRBJ1-6, with D perhaps matching TRBD1 (6 bases). This CDR3 is built from 16 residues. V was shortened by 1 base and J by 7 bases, with 17 bases between the two germline ends. Germline lookup yields CDR1 DFQATT and CDR2 SNEGSKA (reference sequence). The CDR3 protein is CSARGTGNLGNSPLHF. DNA for the CDR3: TGCAGTGCTAGAGGAACAGGGAACCTAGGCAATTCACCCCTCCACTTT.

Comment on this clonotype: This sequence may be a read error, since a much larger clone differs from it by one base. The chain is built from TRBV10-3 and TRBJ2-2, with D perhaps assigned TRBD1 or TRBD2 (5 bases each). With 7 bases removed from V and 5 bases from J, the gap between germline ends came to 14 bases. Germline CDR1 is ENHRY and CDR2 is SYGVKD. The CDR3 contains 14 residues. The CDR3: CAINEGPLTGELFF. CDR3 coding DNA: TGTGCCATCAACGAGGGGCCGCTAACCGGGGAGCTGTTTTTT.

V and J are TRBV21-1 and TRBJ1-2; TRBD1 is the table's D call and was not checked against the DNA. TRBV21-1 is designated a pseudogene. The CDR3 totals 16 residues. CDR3 region: CASSKGFKGGHYGYTF. The CDR3 DNA is TGTGCCAGCAGCAAAGGGTTTAAGGGCGGACACTATGGCTACACCTTC.

This clonotype has ten or more counts. The chain recombines TRBV6-6 with TRBJ2-7; D might be TRBD2 (5 bases). Germline V gene lookup returns CDR1 MNHNY and CDR2 SVGAGI (reference sequence). Between the trimmed V and J ends, which lost 6 bases and 0 bases, there was a span of 15 bases. This CDR3 contains 15 residues. CDR3 in amino acids: CASRERSGNSYEQYF. Written as DNA, the CDR3 is TGTGCCAGCAGAGAGCGGAGCGGTAACTCCTACGAGCAGTACTTC.

Note on this clonotype: This clone may be a read error of a much larger clone one base away. The V call is TRBV10-3, the J call TRBJ2-7; 7 bases align to TRBD1. The CDR3 runs to 18 residues. CDR1 ENHRY and CDR2 SYGVKD come from the germline V gene. Trimming took 6 bases from V and 1 from J; bases not matched to a gene: 18. The CDR3 protein is CAISGHLDGTETSYEQYF. The CDR3 nucleotides read TGTGCCATCAGCGGCCATCTAGACGGGACAGAAACGTCCTACGAGCAGTACTTC.

In its sample, this clonotype was seen many times. This chain connects TRBV28 to TRBJ2-4, with D perhaps matching TRBD2 (6 bases). CDR3 size: 14 residues. V lost 6 bases and J lost 0, with 9 bases in between. Germline CDR1 is MDHEN and CDR2 is SYDVKM. This CDR3 reads CASRGTLAKNIQYF. The DNA for the CDR3 is TGTGCCAGCAGGGGGACTCTAGCCAAAAACATTCAGTACTTC.

This chain links TRBV20-1 with TRBJ2-3; possible D gene TRBD2, 5 bases. The germline V gene has CDR1 DFQATT and CDR2 SNEGSKA (reference sequence). The CDR3 covers 15 residues. V lost 1 base and J 7 bases, leaving 18 bases between the germline ends. The CDR3 nucleotides are TGCAGTGCTAGAGTCCGAGGGAAGGTTGGTCATACGCAGTATTTT. Translating it yields CSARVRGKVGHTQYF.

This clonotype was found many times. V is TRBV29-1 and J is TRBJ2-5; 10 bases are shared with TRBD1. In germline, CDR1 is SQVTM, CDR2 ANQGSEA. This CDR3 has 17 amino acids. V lost 1 base, J lost 2 bases, and 10 bases stayed unmatched. CDR3 sequence (DNA): TGCAGCGTTGAAGGCCCTAGGGACAGGGGCCATCAAGAGACCCAGTACTTC. Amino acids: CSVEGPRDRGHQETQYF.

This clonotype was detected many times. The rearrangement uses TRBV7-2 and TRBJ2-3, with D unclear. The CDR3 consists of 14 residues. Germline CDR1 is SGHTA and CDR2 is FQGNSA. Between the trimmed V and J ends, which lost 5 bases and 4 bases, there was a span of 13 bases. The DNA for the CDR3 is TGTGCCAGCAGCCCCAATTCGGGCCCAGATACGCAGTATTTT. Protein sequence: CASSPNSGPDTQYF.

This clonotype was observed many times. This CDR3 reads CASSGPTGRGETQYF. CDR3 coding DNA: TGTGCCAGCAGCGGCCCGACAGGGAGGGGCGAGACCCAGTACTTC. V and J are TRBV4-2 and TRBJ2-5, with D perhaps matching TRBD1 or TRBD2 (7 bases each). With 5 bases removed from V and 5 bases from J, the gap between germline ends came to 18 bases. This CDR3 contains 15 residues. CDR1 is LGHNA, CDR2 YNFKEQ, per germline.

This clonotype showed up many times. The V and J genes are TRBV5-1 and TRBJ2-2, with a weak D call TRBD1 (6 bases). This CDR3 spans 15 amino acids. The V end lost 2 bases, the J end lost 1 base, and 9 bases lay between the germline ends. Looked up from germline, CDR1 is SGHRS and CDR2 is YFSETQ. The CDR3 loop reads CASSFTGQNTGELFF. The CDR3 nucleotides read TGCGCCAGCAGCTTCACAGGGCAGAACACCGGGGAGCTGTTTTTT.

This clonotype was counted ten times or more. The gene calls are TRBV25-1 and TRBJ2-7; D is undetermined. Germline CDR1 reads MGHDK; CDR2 reads SYGVNS. The CDR3 contains 11 residues. V lost 5 bases and J lost 5, with 7 bases in between. In nucleotides, the CDR3 is TGTGCCAGCAGTCAGTTGCACGAGCAGTACTTC. Its protein is CASSQLHEQYF.

This clonotype was counted many times. The chain joins TRBV5-1 to TRBJ1-1; D call uncertain. Between the trimmed V and J ends, which lost 3 bases and 1 base, there was a span of 10 bases. This CDR3 has 14 residues. Per germline, CDR1 SGHRS and CDR2 YFSETQ. The CDR3 protein is CASSSQAQNTEAFF. The CDR3, as DNA: TGCGCCAGCAGCTCCCAAGCCCAGAACACTGAAGCTTTCTTT.

Many counts were recorded for this clonotype. The chain is built from TRBV4-2 and TRBJ2-5, with D perhaps matching TRBD2 (5 bases). The CDR3 runs to 15 residues. Trimming removed 2 bases from V and 2 bases from J, with 12 bases in between. Germline V gene lookup returns CDR1 LGHNA and CDR2 YNFKEQ. DNA of the CDR3: TGTGCCAGCAGCCAAAAGGACCGGGGACAAGAGACCCAGTACTTC. It codes for CASSQKDRGQETQYF.

This clonotype is medium-sized (0.01 to 0.1%) by share. This chain joins TRBV20-1 and TRBJ2-3; D possibly corresponds to TRBD2 (6 bases). Trimming removed 6 bases from V and 8 bases from J, with 21 bases in between. The CDR3 spans 14 residues. Germline CDR1 reads DFQATT; CDR2 reads SNEGSKA (reference sequence). CDR3 DNA: TGCAGTGCACAAGGACTATTAGTCGCTGGTACGCAGTATTTT. Protein sequence: CSAQGLLVAGTQYF.

At least ten counts were recorded for this clonotype. The CDR3 region has the DNA TGTGCCAGCAGCCCTGGACAGTTTTTCACCGGGGAGCTGTTTTTT. Protein sequence: CASSPGQFFTGELFF. This rearrangement joins TRBV7-9 to TRBJ2-2; tentatively, D is TRBD1 (6 bases). CDR1 and CDR2 (germline): SEHNR, FQNEAQ (reference sequence). Trimming took off 5 bases at V and 4 bases at J, with 14 bases between the two ends. The CDR3 length is 15 residues. The full variable domain, its missing parts supplied by reference TRBV7-9 and TRBJ2-2, is DTGVSQNPRHKITKRGQNVTFRCDPISEHNRLYWYRQTLGQGPEFLTYFQNEAQLEKSRLLSDRFSAERPKGSFSTLEIQRTEQGDSAMYLCASSPGQFFTGELFFGEGSRLTVL.

V usage is TRBV5-1 and J usage is TRBJ2-1; 9 bases map to TRBD1. The CDR3 spans 15 residues. The germline V gene encodes CDR1 SGHRS and CDR2 YFSETQ. V was clipped by 4 bases and J by 6 bases; unmatched bases: 8. For the CDR3, the DNA is TGCGCCAGCAGCCCCGGGGACAGGGAGATCAATGAGCAGTTCTTC. The encoded protein is CASSPGDREINEQFF. The full variable domain, its missing parts supplied by reference TRBV5-1 and TRBJ2-1, is KAGVTQTPRYLIKTRGQQVTLSCSPISGHRSVSWYQQTPGQGLQFLFEYFSETQRNKGNFPGRFSGRQFSNSRSEMNVSTLELGDSALYLCASSPGDREINEQFFGPGTRLTVL.

This clonotype has ten or more counts. V and J are TRBV2 and TRBJ2-3; D might be TRBD1 (5 bases). The CDR3 is 10 residues long. The V end was cut by 10 bases, the J end by 10 bases, with 12 bases between. Germline CDR1 reads SNHLY; CDR2 reads FYNNEI. The CDR3 sequence is CATDSGSQYF. CDR3 in DNA: TGTGCCACAGACTCAGGGTCGCAGTATTTT.

The chain carries TRBV6-6 and TRBJ2-7; weak D call: TRBD1 (5 bases). The V end lost 8 bases, the J end lost 2 bases, and 13 bases lay between the germline ends. CDR1 is MNHNY, CDR2 SVGAGI, per germline (reference sequence). The CDR3 length is 13 residues. CDR3 bases: TGTGCCAGCTGGACAAACGAGGCCTACGAGCAGTACTTC. This gives the protein CASWTNEAYEQYF.

This clonotype was observed many times. This chain connects TRBV4-1 to TRBJ1-5, with a tentative D call TRBD1 (6 bases). The V end was cut by 0 bases, the J end by 3 bases, with 9 bases between. Germline V lookup: CDR1 MGHRA, CDR2 YSYEKL. The CDR3 runs 15 residues. The CDR3 DNA follows: TGCGCCAGCAGCCAAGACGGGGGGCTCAATCAGCCCCAGCATTTT. The encoded protein is CASSQDGGLNQPQHF.

This clonotype was picked up many times. This sequence joins TRBV15 and TRBJ2-3, with 7 bases matching TRBD2. CDR1 and CDR2 from the germline V gene are LNHNV and YYDKDF (reference sequence). Trimming took 11 bases from V and 6 from J; bases not matched to a gene: 8. This CDR3 contains 12 residues. The CDR3 is CAAGGRYDTQYF. The CDR3 DNA follows: TGTGCCGCCGGGGGGAGGTACGATACGCAGTATTTT.

This clonotype was recorded at least ten times. The V call is TRBV7-9, the J call TRBJ2-3; D remains ambiguous. V lost 4 bases and J 5 bases, leaving 22 bases between the germline ends. From germline, CDR1 is SEHNR and CDR2 FQNEAQ (reference sequence). This CDR3 is built from 17 residues. This CDR3 is CASSSRQEVQGQDTQYF. In DNA form, the CDR3 reads TGTGCCAGCAGCTCTCGTCAAGAGGTACAAGGTCAAGATACGCAGTATTTT.

This clonotype was seen repeatedly, ten times or more. The chain is built from TRBV5-6 and TRBJ2-2; D remains ambiguous. CDR1 is SGHDT and CDR2 is YYEEEE in the germline V gene. The CDR3 totals 11 residues. Trimming pared 5 bases from V and 10 bases from J, leaving 9 bases between. The CDR3 is CASRRGEELFF. The CDR3 DNA follows: TGTGCCAGCAGGCGCGGAGAGGAGCTGTTTTTT.

The genes are TRBV12-3 or TRBV12-4 and TRBJ2-3, with a weak D call TRBD1 (5 bases). V gave up 3 bases and J gave up 10 bases, with 26 bases separating them. This CDR3 is built from 17 residues. In DNA, the CDR3 is TGTGCCAGCAGTTTCCAAGTCCACACTCGTACTGTAGGGGCGCAGTATTTT. Translating gives CASSFQVHTRTVGAQYF.

This clonotype came up many times. The chain carries TRBV27 and TRBJ2-2; a weak D match, TRBD1 (6 bases). This CDR3 has 15 amino acids. Trimming left V 0 bases short and J 7 bases short, with 12 bases between. CDR1 MNHEY and CDR2 SMNVEV come from the germline V gene (reference sequence). For the CDR3, the DNA is TGTGCCAGCAGTTTATCGGTGGGGGCCGGCGGGGAGCTGTTTTTT. Translation gives CASSLSVGAGGELFF.

Only one count was recorded for this clonotype. A much larger clone differs by one base, so this may be a read error. The chain employs TRBV12-3 or TRBV12-4 and TRBJ2-1, with TRBD2 identical over 7 bases. The CDR3 is 15 amino acids. CDR3 protein: CVSSSLGGGTNEQFF. The CDR3 nucleotides read TGTGTCAGCAGTTCTTTGGGCGGGGGTACGAATGAGCAGTTCTTC.

CDR3 in amino acids: CSAREAIAGTYGYTF. CDR3 DNA sequence: TGCAGTGCGCGAGAAGCTATCGCAGGGACTTATGGCTACACCTTC. This chain uses TRBV20-1 with TRBJ1-2; D may be TRBD1 (5 bases). This CDR3 region has 15 residues. Deletions cut 6 bases from V and 5 bases from J, with 22 bases between. Germline V lookup: CDR1 DFQATT, CDR2 SNEGSKA (reference sequence).